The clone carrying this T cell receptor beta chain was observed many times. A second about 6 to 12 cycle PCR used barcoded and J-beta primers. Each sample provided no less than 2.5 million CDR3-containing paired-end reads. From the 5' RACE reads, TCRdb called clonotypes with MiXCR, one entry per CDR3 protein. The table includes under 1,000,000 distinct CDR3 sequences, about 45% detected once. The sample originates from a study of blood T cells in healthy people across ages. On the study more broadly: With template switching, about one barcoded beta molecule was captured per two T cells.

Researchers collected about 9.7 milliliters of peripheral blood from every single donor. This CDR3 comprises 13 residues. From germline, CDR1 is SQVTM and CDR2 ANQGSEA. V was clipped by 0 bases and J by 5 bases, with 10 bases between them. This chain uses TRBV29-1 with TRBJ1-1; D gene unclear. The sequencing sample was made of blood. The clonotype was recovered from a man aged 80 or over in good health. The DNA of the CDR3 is TGCAGCGTTGAAGAGGGATTTGGAACTGAAGCTTTCTTT. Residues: CSVEEGFGTEAFF.